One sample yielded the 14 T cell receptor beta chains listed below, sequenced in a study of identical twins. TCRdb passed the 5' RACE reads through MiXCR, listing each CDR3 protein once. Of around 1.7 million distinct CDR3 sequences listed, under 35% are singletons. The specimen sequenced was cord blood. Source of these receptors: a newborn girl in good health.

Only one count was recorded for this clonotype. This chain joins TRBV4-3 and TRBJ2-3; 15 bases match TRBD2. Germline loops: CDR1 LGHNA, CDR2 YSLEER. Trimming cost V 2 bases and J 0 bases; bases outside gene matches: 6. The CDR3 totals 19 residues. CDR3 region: CASSQTLGLAGGSTDTQYF. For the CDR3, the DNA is TGCGCCAGCAGCCAAACCCTGGGACTAGCGGGGGGTAGCACAGATACGCAGTATTTT.

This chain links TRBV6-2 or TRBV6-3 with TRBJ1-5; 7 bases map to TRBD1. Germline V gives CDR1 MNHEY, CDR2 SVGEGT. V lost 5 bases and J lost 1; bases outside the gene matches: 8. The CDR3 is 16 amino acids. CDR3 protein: CASSKPGQRSNQPQHF. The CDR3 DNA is TGTGCCAGCAGTAAGCCGGGACAGAGGAGCAATCAGCCCCAGCATTTT.

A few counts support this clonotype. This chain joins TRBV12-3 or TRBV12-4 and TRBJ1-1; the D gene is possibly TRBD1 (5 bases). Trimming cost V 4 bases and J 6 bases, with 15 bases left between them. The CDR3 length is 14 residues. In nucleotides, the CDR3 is TGTGCCAGCAGTTCCCAAGAGGGGTTAGCTGAAGCTTTCTTT. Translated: CASSSQEGLAEAFF.

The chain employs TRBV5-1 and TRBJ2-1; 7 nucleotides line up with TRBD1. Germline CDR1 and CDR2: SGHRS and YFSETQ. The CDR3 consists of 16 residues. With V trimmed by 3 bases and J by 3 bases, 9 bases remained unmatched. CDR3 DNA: TGCGCCAGCAGCTACGCACAGGGGCCCTTCTACAATGAGCAGTTCTTC. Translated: CASSYAQGPFYNEQFF.

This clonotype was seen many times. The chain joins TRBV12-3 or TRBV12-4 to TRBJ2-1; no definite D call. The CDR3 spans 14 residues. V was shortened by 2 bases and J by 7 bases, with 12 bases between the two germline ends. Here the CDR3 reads CASSLRVVGNEQFF. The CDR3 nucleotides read TGTGCCAGCAGTTTACGGGTAGTCGGGAATGAGCAGTTCTTC.

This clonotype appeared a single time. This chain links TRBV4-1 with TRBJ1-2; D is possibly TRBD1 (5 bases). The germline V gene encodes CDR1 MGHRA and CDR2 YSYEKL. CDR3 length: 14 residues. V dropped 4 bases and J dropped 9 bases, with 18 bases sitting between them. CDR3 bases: TGCGCCAGCAGCCCCCAACCGGGACGGGGGAGCTACACCTTC. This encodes CASSPQPGRGSYTF.

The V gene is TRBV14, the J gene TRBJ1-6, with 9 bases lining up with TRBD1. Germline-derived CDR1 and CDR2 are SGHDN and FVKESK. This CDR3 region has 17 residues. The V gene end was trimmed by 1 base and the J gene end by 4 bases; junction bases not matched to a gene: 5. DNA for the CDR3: TGTGCCAGCAGCCAAGTACCGACAGGGGGGTATAATTCACCCCTCCACTTT. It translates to CASSQVPTGGYNSPLHF.

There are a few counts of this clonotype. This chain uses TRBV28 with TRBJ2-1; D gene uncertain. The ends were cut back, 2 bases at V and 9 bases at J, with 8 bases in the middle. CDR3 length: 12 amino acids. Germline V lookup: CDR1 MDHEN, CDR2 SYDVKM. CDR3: CASSLRRREQFF. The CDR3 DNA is TGTGCCAGCAGTTTACGGAGACGTGAGCAGTTCTTC.

This CDR3 is CATSSLRREETQYF. CDR3 nucleotides: TGTGCCACCAGCAGCTTAAGGAGGGAAGAGACCCAGTACTTC. The chain recombines TRBV15 with TRBJ2-5; D might be TRBD2 (6 bases). This CDR3 is built from 14 residues. Germline V gives CDR1 LNHNV, CDR2 YYDKDF (reference sequence). Trimming removed 3 bases from V and 3 bases from J, with 11 bases in between.

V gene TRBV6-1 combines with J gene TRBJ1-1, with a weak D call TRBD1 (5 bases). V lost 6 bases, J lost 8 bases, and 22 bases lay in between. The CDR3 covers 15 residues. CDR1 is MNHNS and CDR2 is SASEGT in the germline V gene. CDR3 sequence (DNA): TGTGCCAGCAGGAAGGGGAGGGCCCTGATGGCAGAAGCTTTCTTT. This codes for CASRKGRALMAEAFF.

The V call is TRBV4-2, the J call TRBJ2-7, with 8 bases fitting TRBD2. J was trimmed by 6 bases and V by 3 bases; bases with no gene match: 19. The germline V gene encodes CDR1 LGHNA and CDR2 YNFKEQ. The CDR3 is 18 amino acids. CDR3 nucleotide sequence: TGTGCCAGCAGCCACCCAACCCTAAGCGGGGGATCCCATGGCGAGCAGTACTTC. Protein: CASSHPTLSGGSHGEQYF.

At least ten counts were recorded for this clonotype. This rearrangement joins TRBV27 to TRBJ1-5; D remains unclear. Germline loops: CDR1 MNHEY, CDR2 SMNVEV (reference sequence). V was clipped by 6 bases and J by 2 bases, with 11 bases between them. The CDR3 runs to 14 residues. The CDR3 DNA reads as TGTGCCAGCAGCCCCCGGGATGGCAATCAGCCCCAGCATTTT. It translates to CASSPRDGNQPQHF.

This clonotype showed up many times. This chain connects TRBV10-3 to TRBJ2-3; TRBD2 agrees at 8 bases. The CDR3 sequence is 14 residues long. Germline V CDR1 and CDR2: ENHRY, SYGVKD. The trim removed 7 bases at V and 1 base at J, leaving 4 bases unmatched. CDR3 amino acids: CAINRAGGTDTQYF. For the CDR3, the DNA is TGTGCCATCAATCGAGCGGGAGGCACAGATACGCAGTATTTT.

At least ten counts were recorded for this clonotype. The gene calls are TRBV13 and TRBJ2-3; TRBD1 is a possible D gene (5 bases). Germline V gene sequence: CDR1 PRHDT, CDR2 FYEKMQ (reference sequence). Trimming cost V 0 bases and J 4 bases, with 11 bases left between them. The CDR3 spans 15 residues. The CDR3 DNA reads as TGTGCCAGCAGCTTAGGGACAGCGCTCCCAGATACGCAGTATTTT. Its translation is CASSLGTALPDTQYF.